These 12 T cell receptor beta chains originate from one sample sequenced in a study of T cell responses to AZD1222 COVID-19 vaccine. Generated by immunoSEQ multiplex PCR, the TCRdb table keeps only in-frame clones and is missing some. Of approximately 150,000 clones detected, roughly nine tenths appear once; the ten largest clones hold 1% to 1.5%. The source was peripheral blood, collected 28 days after the second AZD1222 dose. The receptors here all came from an adult who received the AZD1222 COVID-19 vaccine.

J is TRBJ1-2 and V is TRBV19, with 9 bases aligning to TRBD1. CDR1 is LNHDA, CDR2 SQIVND, per germline (reference sequence). The CDR3 contains 12 residues. V shed 6 bases and J 6 bases; nucleotides not matched to a gene: 2. The CDR3 DNA is TGTGCCAGTAGGGGACAGGGCGATGGCTACACCTTC. Translating it yields CASRGQGDGYTF.

The gene calls are TRBV9 and TRBJ1-2; a possible D gene is TRBD1 (6 bases). Trimming shortened V by 0 bases and J by 3 bases, and 12 bases separated the two germline ends. This CDR3 is built from 15 residues. Per the germline V gene, CDR1 is SGDLS and CDR2 is YYNGEE. The CDR3 loop is CASSVDQGQHYGYTF. In nucleotides, the CDR3 is TGTGCCAGCAGCGTAGATCAGGGGCAACACTATGGCTACACCTTC.

The chain carries TRBV7-8 and TRBJ1-5; D is perhaps TRBD1 (6 bases). This CDR3 is 14 amino acids long. V lost 5 bases and J lost 7, with 15 bases in between. Per germline, CDR1 SGHVS and CDR2 FQNEAQ. The CDR3 nucleotides are TGTGCCAGCAGCGAACACAGGGTTGACCAGCCCCAGCATTTT. This codes for CASSEHRVDQPQHF.

The genes are TRBV18 and TRBJ2-5; D not resolved. With 0 bases removed from V and 2 bases from J, the gap between germline ends came to 7 bases. CDR3 length: 14 amino acids. Germline V gene sequence: CDR1 KGHSH, CDR2 LQKENI. The CDR3 coding sequence is TGTGCCAGCTCACCACCGTTGGATCAAGAGACCCAGTACTTC. Protein sequence: CASSPPLDQETQYF.

This rearrangement joins TRBV2 to TRBJ1-2; no clear D. Germline CDR1 SNHLY, CDR2 FYNNEI. Trimming left V 1 base short and J 7 bases short, with 13 bases between. The CDR3 spans 14 residues. CDR3 in DNA: TGTGCCAGCAGTGAAGTCAGCGGGTTCGCTGGCTACACCTTC. It translates to CASSEVSGFAGYTF.

The gene calls are TRBV29-1 and TRBJ1-1, with 7 bases aligning to TRBD1. The trim removed 7 bases at V and 4 bases at J, leaving 9 bases unmatched. CDR1 SQVTM and CDR2 ANQGSEA come from the germline V gene. The CDR3 contains 13 residues. CDR3 in amino acids: CSATGQAGTEAFF. Written as DNA, the CDR3 is TGCAGCGCCACCGGACAGGCGGGCACTGAAGCTTTCTTT.

The J gene is TRBJ2-7, the V gene TRBV7-2, with unresolved D. V gave up 1 base and J gave up 2 bases, with 9 bases separating them. The germline CDR1 and CDR2 sequences are SGHTA and FQGNSA. The CDR3 covers 14 residues. The chain's CDR3 is CASSLDGDPYEQYF. CDR3 nucleotide sequence: TGTGCCAGCAGCTTAGATGGCGATCCCTACGAGCAGTACTTC.

The chain links TRBV5-6 to TRBJ1-4; 8 nucleotides match TRBD1. The length of the CDR3 is 14 residues. Losses at the gene ends were 3 bases for V and 8 bases for J; bases not matched to a gene: 6. CDR1 and CDR2 (germline): SGHDT, YYEEEE. CDR3 DNA sequence: TGTGCCAGCAGCTCAGACAGGGGTGGCGAAAAACTGTTTTTT. Amino acid sequence: CASSSDRGGEKLFF.

V usage is TRBV29-1 and J usage is TRBJ1-1, with 7 bases fitting TRBD1. There are 14 residues in the CDR3. V lost 4 bases to trimming and J lost 0 bases; unmatched junction nucleotides: 5. The germline gives CDR1 SQVTM, CDR2 ANQGSEA. In DNA, the CDR3 is TGCAGCGTTGGGGAGGGGGCTCTGAACACTGAAGCTTTCTTT. Its translation is CSVGEGALNTEAFF.

The genes are TRBV28 and TRBJ2-7; TRBD1 agrees at 8 bases. The germline CDR1 and CDR2 sequences are MDHEN and SYDVKM. The CDR3 runs 14 residues. The V segment lost 7 bases and the J segment 4 bases; nucleotides outside the gene matches: 9. The CDR3 DNA reads as TGTGCCAGCACCACGACAGGGGATCTGTACGAGCAGTACTTC. Its translation is CASTTTGDLYEQYF.

CDR3 loop: CASSRTPSGETQYF. The CDR3 region has the DNA TGTGCCAGCAGCCGGACACCCTCGGGGGAGACCCAGTACTTC. V usage is TRBV7-9 and J usage is TRBJ2-5; D possibly matches TRBD1 or TRBD2 (5 bases each). V shed 5 bases and J shed 5 bases, with 15 bases lying between them. CDR1 is SEHNR, CDR2 FQNEAQ, per germline (reference sequence). CDR3 length: 14 residues. The full variable domain, its missing parts supplied by reference TRBV7-9 and TRBJ2-5, is DTGVSQNPRHKITKRGQNVTFRCDPISEHNRLYWYRQTLGQGPEFLTYFQNEAQLEKSRLLSDRFSAERPKGSFSTLEIQRTEQGDSAMYLCASSRTPSGETQYFGPGTRLLVL.

The chain recombines TRBV11-2 with TRBJ1-1, with 8 bases lining up with TRBD1. The V gene's germline CDR1 is SGHAT and CDR2 FQNNGV. Trimming removed 3 bases from V and 5 bases from J; junction bases left unmatched: 8. This CDR3 contains 15 residues. In DNA, the CDR3 is TGTGCCAGCAGCTTCCCAGGGGGCCTGGGGACTGAAGCTTTCTTT. Protein sequence: CASSFPGGLGTEAFF.